This T cell receptor (beta chain) was profiled in a study of cytomegalovirus exposure and HLA in healthy donors (dated by TCRdb to about 2017). Looking at the study overall: The roughly 670 repertoires of the first cohort and the 110 or so validation repertoires were produced on the same platform, according to a later analysis. The study was designed to test whether signatures of past pathogen exposure could be identified by cataloging public T cell receptors. Besides the first cohort of around 700 subjects, a separate validation cohort made up of some 110 different subjects was used. High-throughput TCR immunosequencing, statistical association of individual TCRs with disease status, and machine learning were combined to predict cytomegalovirus infection status. Results and caveats for the whole study, not just this receptor: The study gave a list of under 200 TCR beta chains associated with cytomegalovirus. Of the cluster scores, 90% to 95% were above 0 in a later analysis, which found that TCRs clustered in the first cohort also tended to co-occur in the 120 validation repertoires. It was suggested by the authors that the approach could potentially be generalized to other disease states and immunological phenotypes. The classifier was reported to diagnose cytomegalovirus status with high specificity and sensitivity in both the original and validation cohorts. While some public TCRs were present in many individuals, most TCR sequences turned up only very rarely across donors. A few of the identified cytomegalovirus-associated TCR beta chains were confirmed in vitro to be specific for cytomegalovirus antigens. All 120 or so repertoires were used to score co-occurrence in the validation cohort in a later analysis, because that analysis had no HLA typing for the cohort.

Worth noting for this clone: Its antigen specificity is not known. No base quality information exists; no much larger clone differs at one position.

The donors were included in the validation cohort of some 110 subjects, a group kept apart from the roughly 700-subject first cohort. The library was produced with the immunoSEQ multiplex PCR assay. Processing in the source paper ran as follows. A statistical classification framework was built to diagnose cytomegalovirus status from the catalog of TCR beta chain sequences. The clones in this table, taken by TCRdb from immuneACCESS, are in-frame only. Not every clone is retained; where verified, under half of the shortfall comes from an unresolved V gene, and the cause of the rest is unknown. V and J calls and clone size are as listed in that table; D and trimming were resolved from the DNA. Present in this sample are tens of thousands of clones, 90% to 95% of which were seen just once. Around 0.69% of the sample is in the top ten clones. CDR1 ENHRY and CDR2 SYGVKD are derived from the germline V gene. The CDR3 numbers 15 residues from cysteine through phenylalanine. Only CDR3 DNA is held: 45 bases, read in frame from base 1. V is cut by 4 bases and J by 0 bases, and the space between the germline ends is 10 bases.

This sequence was found in a woman under 30 in good health and CMV-seronegative. This sequence uses TRBV10-3 and TRBJ1-3; there is no confident call for the D gene. The sequenced sample consisted of PBMCs. CDR3 protein: CAISARVSSGNTIYF. The nucleotide sequence is TGTGCCATCAGTGCTCGCGTTAGCTCTGGAAACACCATATATTTT.